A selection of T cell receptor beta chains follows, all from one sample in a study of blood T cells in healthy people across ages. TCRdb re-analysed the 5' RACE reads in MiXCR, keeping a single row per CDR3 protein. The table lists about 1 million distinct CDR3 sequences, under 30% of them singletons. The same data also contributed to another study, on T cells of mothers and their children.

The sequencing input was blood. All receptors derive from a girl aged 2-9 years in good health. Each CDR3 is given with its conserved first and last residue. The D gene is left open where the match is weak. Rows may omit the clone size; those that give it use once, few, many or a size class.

TGCAGTGCTAGAGATCTCGCGGGGACCATCTTCACTGAAGCTTTCTTT | CSARDLAGTIFTEAFF | TRBJ1-1 | . | . | TRBV20-1
TGTGCCAGCAGTGAGGGTCCGGGGACAGGGGTTTCACCCCTCCACTTT | CASSEGPGTGVSPLHF | TRBJ1-6 | many | TRBD1 | TRBV25-1
TGTGCCAGCAGTTACTCGTTACGGCTGGGGGTCTATGGCTACACCTTC | CASSYSLRLGVYGYTF | TRBJ1-2 | few | . | TRBV6-6
TGTGCCAGCAGCGTCCTAGGGGAAGAGACCCAGTACTTC | CASSVLGEETQYF | TRBJ2-5 | many | . | TRBV2
TGTGCCATCAGTGAGTCGGGAAGAGAGAGACCCCAGTACTTC | CAISESGRERPQYF | TRBJ2-5 | . | . | TRBV10-3
TGCAGTGCTAGAGATCTGGGCCCCGGGATAGCCGGGGAGCTGTTTTTT | CSARDLGPGIAGELFF | TRBJ2-2 | . | . | TRBV20-1
TGTGCCAGCAGTTTCCGACACACTGCAACTAATGAAAAACTGTTTTTT | CASSFRHTATNEKLFF | TRBJ1-4 | . | . | TRBV27
TGTGCCAGCAGTTTTGGGCAGGGAGACAATGAGCAGTTCTTC | CASSFGQGDNEQFF | TRBJ2-1 | . | . | TRBV12-3/TRBV12-4
TGTGCCAGCAGCCTCATATCAGGGAACACTGAAGCTTTCTTT | CASSLISGNTEAFF | TRBJ1-1 | . | . | TRBV7-8
TGTGCCAGCTGTTTTCAAGTGGGGACTGAAGCTTTCTTT | CASCFQVGTEAFF | TRBJ1-1 | . | . | TRBV7-9
TGTGCCAGCAGCCCCACCCCAGGGTATGGTCGGACAGATACGCAGTATTTT | CASSPTPGYGRTDTQYF | TRBJ2-3 | . | . | TRBV7-3
TGTGCCACCAGCAGAGATCGTGGCGGGGGGGCGAGTGATACGCAGTATTTT | CATSRDRGGGASDTQYF | TRBJ2-3 | many | TRBD2 | TRBV15
TGTGCCAGCAGCGACAGGACAGGGGCAGAGACCCAGTGCTTC | CASSDRTGAETQCF | TRBJ2-5 | few | TRBD1 | TRBV2
TGCAGTGCTAGATTGGGCGCCTCCTACGAGCAGTACTTC | CSARLGASYEQYF | TRBJ2-7 | few | . | TRBV20-1
TGTGCCAGCCTCGGAGGGCCAAGCACCGGGGAGCTGTTTTTT | CASLGGPSTGELFF | TRBJ2-2 | . | . | TRBV2
TGTGCCAGCAGTTTATCACTAGGGCCAGAGACCCAGTACTTC | CASSLSLGPETQYF | TRBJ2-5 | . | . | TRBV12-3/TRBV12-4
TGCGCCAACAGCTTGCAGGGGCTACCAGCGGGAGCTTACGAGCAGTACTTC | CANSLQGLPAGAYEQYF | TRBJ2-7 | . | TRBD2 | TRBV5-1
TGTGCCAGCAGTGCAGGGGGTCCTAACTATGGCTACACCTTC | CASSAGGPNYGYTF | TRBJ1-2 | . | TRBD1 | TRBV7-2
TGTGCCAGCAGCTTAGTTAGAGGGCCCTACAATGAGCAGTTCTTC | CASSLVRGPYNEQFF | TRBJ2-1 | few | . | TRBV7-2
TGCAGTGCTAGACCGGGTGCGGGAACCTACGAGCAGTACTTC | CSARPGAGTYEQYF | TRBJ2-7 | few | . | TRBV20-1
TGTGCCAGCAGTTCCGCTTGGACATATAGCTCCTACGAGCAGTACTTC | CASSSAWTYSSYEQYF | TRBJ2-7 | once | . | TRBV28
TGTGCCAGCAGCTCAAATGCGGGACTAGCGGGAATTCCGTCTTACGAGCAGTACTTC | CASSSNAGLAGIPSYEQYF | TRBJ2-7 | . | TRBD2 | TRBV7-9
TGTGCCAGCAAACTGGGACAGGGCTCCGAGCAGTACTTC | CASKLGQGSEQYF | TRBJ2-7 | . | TRBD1 | TRBV12-3/TRBV12-4
TGCGCCAGCAGCCAAGAAAGGGACCTAACCCGGTACAATGAGCAGTTCTTC | CASSQERDLTRYNEQFF | TRBJ2-1 | . | . | TRBV4-1
TGTGCCAGCAGGACCCTGGGGGACTTGGGGGAGCTGTTTTTT | CASRTLGDLGELFF | TRBJ2-2 | . | . | TRBV12-3/TRBV12-4
TGTGCCAGCAGTTCGACAGGATATCAAGAGACCCAGTACTTC | CASSSTGYQETQYF | TRBJ2-5 | few | . | TRBV6-2/TRBV6-3
TGTGCCAGCAGCTTAGGGGCGGGACAGAATGGCTACACCTTC | CASSLGAGQNGYTF | TRBJ1-2 | . | TRBD1 | TRBV7-9
TGCAGCGTTGACCTAGGGCTGAACACTGAAGCTTTCTTT | CSVDLGLNTEAFF | TRBJ1-1 | . | . | TRBV29-1
TGTGCCAGCAGTGCCGGACAGGAGCAGTACTTC | CASSAGQEQYF | TRBJ2-7 | few | . | TRBV27
TGTGCCAGCAGCCAACTAAAGGACGGCGGCTACACCTTC | CASSQLKDGGYTF | TRBJ1-2 | . | . | TRBV3-1
TGCGCCAGCAGTGTACTGGGACCTGGGGCCAACGTCCTGACTTTC | CASSVLGPGANVLTF | TRBJ2-6 | . | . | TRBV5-1
TGCGCCAGCAGCCCCTTAGGCGAGGCTGATCTCTACAATGAGCAGTTCTTC | CASSPLGEADLYNEQFF | TRBJ2-1 | . | . | TRBV4-1
TGTGCCAGCAGGCGGGGAGATAGCACAGATACGCAGTATTTT | CASRRGDSTDTQYF | TRBJ2-3 | few | . | TRBV2
TGTGCCAGTAGCACCGGGGGATCTAGCGGCTGTGGCTACACCTTC | CASSTGGSSGCGYTF | TRBJ1-2 | few | . | TRBV7-9
TGCAGTGCTAGAAAGGTCGAGCAGTACTTC | CSARKVEQYF | TRBJ2-7 | . | . | TRBV20-1
TGCGCCAGCAGCCCCCCAGGTAGCGGGAGCCCAAACAATGAGCAGTTCTTC | CASSPPGSGSPNNEQFF | TRBJ2-1 | few | TRBD2 | TRBV4-1
TGCAGCGTTGCCGTATCTGACAGGGGCTATGGCTACACCTTC | CSVAVSDRGYGYTF | TRBJ1-2 | . | TRBD1 | TRBV29-1
TGTGCTAGTGGACCCAAACAGGGGGACAACGGGGAGCTGTTTTTT | CASGPKQGDNGELFF | TRBJ2-2 | few | TRBD1 | TRBV12-5
TGTGCCAGCAGCTTTTGGGGGATTAATTCACCCCTCCACTTT | CASSFWGINSPLHF | TRBJ1-6 | few | . | TRBV7-2
TGTGCCAGCCGACAGGGGACTGCGGGTTGGGAGACCCAGTACTTC | CASRQGTAGWETQYF | TRBJ2-5 | . | TRBD1 | TRBV3-1